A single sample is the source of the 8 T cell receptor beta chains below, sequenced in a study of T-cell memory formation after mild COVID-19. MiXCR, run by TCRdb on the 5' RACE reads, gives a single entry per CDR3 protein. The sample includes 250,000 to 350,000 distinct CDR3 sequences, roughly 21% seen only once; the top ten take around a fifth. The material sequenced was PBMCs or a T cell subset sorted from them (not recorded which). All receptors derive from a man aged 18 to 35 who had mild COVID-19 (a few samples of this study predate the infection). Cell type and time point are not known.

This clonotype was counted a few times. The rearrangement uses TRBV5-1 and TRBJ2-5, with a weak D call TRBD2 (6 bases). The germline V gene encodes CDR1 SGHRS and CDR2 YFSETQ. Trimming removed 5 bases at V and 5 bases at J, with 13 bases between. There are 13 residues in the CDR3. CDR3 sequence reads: CASSSGTRETQYF. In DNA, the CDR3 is TGCGCCAGCAGTTCCGGGACTCGTGAGACCCAGTACTTC. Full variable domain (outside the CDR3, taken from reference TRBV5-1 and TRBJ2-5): KAGVTQTPRYLIKTRGQQVTLSCSPISGHRSVSWYQQTPGQGLQFLFEYFSETQRNKGNFPGRFSGRQFSNSRSEMNVSTLELGDSALYLCASSSGTRETQYFGPGTRLLVL.

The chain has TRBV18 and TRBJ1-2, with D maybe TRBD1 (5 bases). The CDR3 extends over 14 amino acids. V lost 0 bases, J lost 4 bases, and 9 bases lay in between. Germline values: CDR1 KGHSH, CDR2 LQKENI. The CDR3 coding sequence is TGTGCCAGCTCACCACCGAAAGGGACCTATGGCTACACCTTC. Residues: CASSPPKGTYGYTF.

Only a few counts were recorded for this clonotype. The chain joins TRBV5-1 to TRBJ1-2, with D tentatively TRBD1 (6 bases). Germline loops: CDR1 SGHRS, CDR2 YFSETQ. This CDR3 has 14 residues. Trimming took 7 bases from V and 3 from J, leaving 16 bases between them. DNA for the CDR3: TGCGCCAGCCGAAACAGGGTGACGGACTATGGCTACACCTTC. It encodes CASRNRVTDYGYTF.

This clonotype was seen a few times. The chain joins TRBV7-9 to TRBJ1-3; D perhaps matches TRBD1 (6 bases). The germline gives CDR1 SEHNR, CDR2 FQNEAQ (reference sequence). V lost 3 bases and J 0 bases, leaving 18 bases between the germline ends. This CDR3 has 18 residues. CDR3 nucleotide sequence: TGTGCCAGCAGCTTCTCCTCAACGACAGGCGACTCTGGAAACACCATATATTTT. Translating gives CASSFSSTTGDSGNTIYF.

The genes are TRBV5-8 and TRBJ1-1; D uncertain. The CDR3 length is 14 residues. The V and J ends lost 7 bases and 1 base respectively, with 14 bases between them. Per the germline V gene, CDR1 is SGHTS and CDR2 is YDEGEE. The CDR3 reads CASREQPTNTEAFF. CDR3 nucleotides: TGTGCCAGCCGGGAACAGCCGACGAACACTGAAGCTTTCTTT.

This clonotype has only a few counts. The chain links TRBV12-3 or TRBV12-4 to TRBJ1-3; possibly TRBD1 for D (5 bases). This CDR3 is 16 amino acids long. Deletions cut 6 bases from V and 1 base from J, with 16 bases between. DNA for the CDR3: TGTGCCAGCAGAGAGGGGTTATGGTCATCTGGAAACACCATATATTTT. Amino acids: CASREGLWSSGNTIYF.

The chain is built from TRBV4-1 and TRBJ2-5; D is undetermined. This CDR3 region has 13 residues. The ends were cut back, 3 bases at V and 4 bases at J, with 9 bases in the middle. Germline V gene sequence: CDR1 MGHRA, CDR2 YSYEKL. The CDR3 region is CASSQVGPETQYF. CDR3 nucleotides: TGCGCCAGCAGCCAGGTTGGCCCAGAGACCCAGTACTTC.

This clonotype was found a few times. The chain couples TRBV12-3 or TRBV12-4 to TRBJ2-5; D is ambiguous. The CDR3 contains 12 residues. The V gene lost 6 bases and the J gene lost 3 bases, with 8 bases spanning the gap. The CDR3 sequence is CASRDNKETQYF. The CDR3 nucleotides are TGTGCCAGCAGAGACAACAAAGAGACCCAGTACTTC.